This T cell receptor beta chain comes out of a study of identical twins (dated by TCRdb to about 2016). In the study overall: The study deep-sequenced TCR alpha and beta repertoires from monozygotic twins, unrelated adults of various ages and cord blood to test whether fetal clonotypes persist. To rule out contamination, the twin experiments were replicated at different times with different library preparation protocols. Broader findings and caveats from the paper: Because the same donors could not be followed over many years, the conclusions relied on cross-sectional statistical analysis. In beta out-of-frame sequences, excess twin sharing was weaker, because having fewer shared sequences lowered the signal-to-noise ratio. Invariant T cells such as MAIT and iNKT could partly confound zero-insertion analyses, though diverse VJ usage argued against this for most clonotypes. Abundant cord blood beta clonotypes had fewer insertions, young adult naive repertoires showed a similar but weaker trend, and memory repertoires showed no such trend. In monozygotic twins, recombination models systematically underestimated out-of-frame TCR alpha sharing, but the models matched the sharing seen between unrelated individuals. Compared with coincidental sharing between unrelated individuals, an excess of low generation-probability sequences was observed among out-of-frame TCR alpha sequences shared between twins.

In this sample, this clonotype turned up a few times. The antigen it recognizes is unknown. Base qualities were left out, and no much larger clone turns up one base away. Every donor in the study was a healthy Caucasian. The twin cohort consisted of three pairs of female monozygotic twins, all aged about 18 to 29 years. Peripheral blood mononuclear cells were used as the source from which RNA for TCR libraries was isolated. Library creation used 5' RACE. Sequenced using an Illumina HiSeq 2000. Template switching added a universal primer binding site, and the final cDNA carried a unique molecular identifier that allowed TCR cDNA molecules to be counted accurately. Specific primers in the conserved constant-segment region were used to synthesize first-strand cDNA for TCR alpha and beta chains. Each cDNA library was double barcoded, with a SMART-Mk sample barcode plus Illumina barcodes, to control for contamination. Two successive PCR steps introduced TruSeq adapter sequences along with Illumina sample barcodes. Sequencing of the TCR alpha and beta cDNA libraries was done on the Illumina HiSeq platform using custom primers. The authors' pipeline ran thus. Raw reads were processed with MiGEC to extract unique molecular identifiers, and MiXCR was used to determine CDR3 positions. Recombination models were inferred per individual with the repgenHMM and IGoR tools using an EM algorithm. Shared clonotype analysis was performed with the tcR package in R, normalizing sharing by the product of cloneset sizes. To study raw recombination free of thymic and clonal selection effects, out-of-frame nonproductive sequences were analyzed. TCRdb ran its own pipeline on the public reads, namely fastp trimming at Q25 and MiXCR clone calling, and kept in-frame beta chains. Rows are unified per CDR3 protein, each entry keeping the most common DNA and genes. TCRdb's processing, not the authors' own work, is the source of the V and J calls. For this sample there are 700,000 to 950,000 distinct CDR3 sequences; approximately 13% appear just once. 1.5% to 2% of the sample rests with the top ten.

In the germline V gene (reference sequence), CDR1 corresponds to MNHEY and CDR2 to SMNVEV. Taken from cysteine to phenylalanine, the CDR3 has 15 residues. Only the CDR3 DNA stays, 45 bases, in frame from base 1. Germline trimming amounts to 5 bases on V and 3 bases on J, with 7 as the count of junction bases outside the gene matches. The data were also submitted as part of a second study, on yellow fever vaccine responses in identical twins. Looking at the second paper: According to the authors, in identical twins the way T cells responded to vaccination appeared partly convergent and partly personalized. Focusing on identical twins, the study followed the T cell clones that responded to the vaccine, and did so with precision.

The sequence links TRBV27 to TRBJ2-3; 8 of the junction bases match TRBD1. The specimen was PBMCs. The TCR originated in a woman younger than 30 in good health. The CDR3 loop reads CASSGRGRTTDTQYF. The DNA reads TGTGCCAGCAGTGGCAGGGGGCGGACAACAGATACGCAGTATTTT.